The rows below give T cell receptor beta chains drawn from one sample of a study of T cell responses to AZD1222 COVID-19 vaccine. The protocol was immunoSEQ multiplex PCR, while the TCRdb copy is restricted to in-frame clones and leaves out a portion. Found here are about 130,000 clones, around 90% of them singletons; the top ten hold roughly 1.4%. Specimen: peripheral blood, collected on day 0 of AZD1222 vaccination. These receptors were obtained from an adult in good health. CDR3s include the opening cysteine and the closing phenylalanine or tryptophan. The D gene is left open where the match is weak. Part of the rows lack a size; the others show once, few, many or a class for expanded clones.

cdr3_aa: CASSRLAGLNNEQFF; cdr3_nt: TGCGCCAGCAGCCGATTAGCGGGACTGAACAATGAGCAGTTCTTC; v_call: TRBV4-1; j_call: TRBJ2-1; clone_size: .; d_call: TRBD2
cdr3_aa: CASSPFHSSQVSRLRYQETQYF; cdr3_nt: TGTGCCAGCTCACCATTCCACTCGTCCCAAGTTTCCCGTTTAAGGTACCAAGAGACCCAGTACTTC; v_call: TRBV18; j_call: TRBJ2-5; clone_size: .; d_call: .
cdr3_aa: CASSIAGAPSSGGEKLFF; cdr3_nt: TGTGCCAGTAGTATAGCAGGGGCGCCTAGTTCGGGCGGGGAAAAACTGTTTTTT; v_call: TRBV19; j_call: TRBJ1-4; clone_size: once; d_call: .
cdr3_aa: CASSYSSVSPYEQYF; cdr3_nt: TGTGCCAGCAGTTACTCGAGCGTTAGCCCCTACGAGCAGTACTTC; v_call: TRBV6-5; j_call: TRBJ2-7; clone_size: few; d_call: .
cdr3_aa: CASSEQEISGNTIYF; cdr3_nt: TGTGCCAGCAGTGAACAGGAAATTTCTGGAAACACCATATATTTT; v_call: TRBV6-1; j_call: TRBJ1-3; clone_size: .; d_call: .
cdr3_aa: CASSLRSGFSYEQYF; cdr3_nt: TGTGCCAGCAGCTTGAGGTCAGGCTTCTCCTACGAGCAGTACTTC; v_call: TRBV5-5; j_call: TRBJ2-7; clone_size: .; d_call: .
cdr3_aa: CASSFRDRGRGTF; cdr3_nt: TGTGCCAGCAGCTTCCGGGACAGGGGCAGGGGCACCTTC; v_call: TRBV5-5; j_call: TRBJ1-2; clone_size: .; d_call: TRBD1
cdr3_aa: CASSPLGARLTGELFF; cdr3_nt: TGTGCCAGCAGCCCCCTCGGGGCCCGGCTCACCGGGGAGCTGTTTTTT; v_call: TRBV7-8; j_call: TRBJ2-2; clone_size: .; d_call: .
cdr3_aa: CASSFGTQPWSTEAFF; cdr3_nt: TGTGCCAGCAGCTTTGGGACACAGCCCTGGAGCACTGAAGCTTTCTTT; v_call: TRBV7-9; j_call: TRBJ1-1; clone_size: .; d_call: .
cdr3_aa: CASSLPGQGAGELFF; cdr3_nt: TGTGCCAGCAGTTTACCGGGACAGGGGGCCGGGGAGCTGTTTTTT; v_call: TRBV28; j_call: TRBJ2-2; clone_size: .; d_call: TRBD1
cdr3_aa: CSVARDSSYEQYF; cdr3_nt: TGCAGCGTTGCCAGGGACAGCTCCTACGAGCAGTACTTC; v_call: TRBV29-1; j_call: TRBJ2-7; clone_size: .; d_call: TRBD1
cdr3_aa: CACEGPEKLFF; cdr3_nt: TGTGCCTGCGAAGGGCCCGAAAAACTGTTTTTT; v_call: TRBV25-1; j_call: TRBJ1-4; clone_size: few; d_call: .
cdr3_aa: CASSFAGGPYNEQFF; cdr3_nt: TGTGCCAGCAGTTTTGCGGGAGGGCCCTACAATGAGCAGTTCTTC; v_call: TRBV27; j_call: TRBJ2-1; clone_size: .; d_call: TRBD2
cdr3_aa: CASEGSLAGGNTDTQYF; cdr3_nt: TGTGCCAGCGAAGGTAGCCTGGCGGGAGGGAACACAGATACGCAGTATTTT; v_call: TRBV9; j_call: TRBJ2-3; clone_size: .; d_call: TRBD2
cdr3_aa: CASSQDRKVRGQGAQYF; cdr3_nt: TGTGCCAGCAGCCAAGACCGGAAGGTGAGAGGCCAGGGGGCCCAGTACTTC; v_call: TRBV3-1/TRBV3-2; j_call: TRBJ2-5; clone_size: .; d_call: TRBD1
cdr3_aa: CASSYFGGRADTQYF; cdr3_nt: TGTGCCAGCAGCTATTTTGGCGGGCGGGCAGATACGCAGTATTTT; v_call: TRBV7-9; j_call: TRBJ2-3; clone_size: .; d_call: .
cdr3_aa: CASSFVGVGEQYF; cdr3_nt: TGTGCCAGCAGTTTTGTTGGGGTCGGCGAGCAGTACTTC; v_call: TRBV6-2/TRBV6-3; j_call: TRBJ2-7; clone_size: .; d_call: .
cdr3_aa: CASSVLSTGELFF; cdr3_nt: TGTGCCAGCAGCGTACTGTCGACCGGGGAGCTGTTTTTT; v_call: TRBV9; j_call: TRBJ2-2; clone_size: .; d_call: .
cdr3_aa: CASSLVGLLNTEAFF; cdr3_nt: TGTGCCAGCAGCTTGGTTGGACTACTGAACACTGAAGCTTTCTTT; v_call: TRBV5-6; j_call: TRBJ1-1; clone_size: .; d_call: .
cdr3_aa: CASSQPGGSRYEQYF; cdr3_nt: TGTGCCAGCAGCCAACCGGGGGGTTCCCGGTACGAGCAGTACTTC; v_call: TRBV3-1/TRBV3-2; j_call: TRBJ2-7; clone_size: .; d_call: TRBD2
cdr3_aa: CASSKDSYEQYF; cdr3_nt: TGTGCCAGCAGCAAAGACAGCTACGAGCAGTACTTC; v_call: TRBV21-1; j_call: TRBJ2-7; clone_size: .; d_call: .
cdr3_aa: CAWELDRGGETQYF; cdr3_nt: TGTGCCTGGGAGCTAGACAGGGGCGGAGAGACCCAGTACTTC; v_call: TRBV30; j_call: TRBJ2-5; clone_size: .; d_call: TRBD1
cdr3_aa: CASSSQGANEKLFF; cdr3_nt: TGTGCCAGCAGCTCGCAGGGGGCTAATGAAAAACTGTTTTTT; v_call: TRBV7-9; j_call: TRBJ1-4; clone_size: .; d_call: TRBD1
cdr3_aa: CASSSNTGELFF; cdr3_nt: TGTGCCAGCAGCTCCAACACCGGGGAGCTGTTTTTT; v_call: TRBV9; j_call: TRBJ2-2; clone_size: once; d_call: .